The 30 T cell receptor beta chains below come from one sample, sequenced in a study of OX40 agonist ivuxolimab in advanced cancers. Sequencing used immunoSEQ multiplex PCR; TCRdb keeps in-frame clones, though not all of them. The table lists about 40,000 clones, approximately 89% of them singletons, with around 13% in the top ten. Here the sequenced sample was CD4+ or CD8+ T cells sorted from blood, taken in a trial of the OX40 agonist ivuxolimab. The receptors shown here come from an adult with an advanced solid tumor such as melanoma, head and neck, liver or kidney cancer.

This chain connects TRBV19 to TRBJ1-3, with 8 bases identical to TRBD1. CDR1 and CDR2 from the germline V gene are LNHDA and SQIVND (reference sequence). The CDR3 sequence is 15 residues long. V gave up 5 bases and J gave up 3 bases; unmatched junction bases: 6. The chain's CDR3 is CASSSDREGGNTIYF. In DNA form, the CDR3 reads TGTGCCAGTAGTTCGGACAGGGAGGGTGGAAACACCATATATTTT.

The chain carries TRBV7-3 and TRBJ2-7; D is perhaps TRBD1 (6 bases). The CDR3 consists of 15 residues. Germline values: CDR1 SGHTA, CDR2 FQGTGA. Trimming took off 2 bases at V and 1 base at J, with 12 bases between the two ends. The CDR3 loop reads CASSLDLGQSYEQYF. The DNA for the CDR3 is TGTGCCAGCAGCTTAGACCTCGGACAGTCCTACGAGCAGTACTTC.

This clone rates as medium-sized. CDR3 bases: TGTGCTAGTGGTTTGGCCACAGTTGAAGCTTTCTTT. Amino acids: CASGLATVEAFF. The rearrangement uses TRBV12-5 and TRBJ1-1; D unclear. From germline, CDR1 is LGHNT and CDR2 FRNRAP. V was pared by 1 base and J by 7 bases, with 7 bases between. The CDR3 totals 12 residues.

The chain uses TRBV13 and TRBJ1-2; TRBD1 agrees at 8 bases. The CDR3 has 13 residues. The germline V gene encodes CDR1 PRHDT and CDR2 FYEKMQ (reference sequence). With V trimmed by 3 bases and J by 7 bases, 4 bases remained unmatched. The CDR3 loop is CASSFGTGIGYTF. The CDR3 DNA reads as TGTGCCAGCAGCTTCGGGACAGGAATTGGCTACACCTTC.

This clone was found a few times. The rearrangement joins TRBV10-3 to TRBJ2-2; TRBD1 aligns across 7 bases. J lost 3 bases, V lost 8 bases, and 3 bases had no gene match. Germline V gene data show CDR1 as ENHRY and CDR2 as SYGVKD. The CDR3 consists of 13 residues. CDR3 region: CAIGDSHTGELFF. In DNA, the CDR3 is TGTGCCATCGGGGACAGTCACACCGGGGAGCTGTTTTTT.

The count of this clone is one. V gene TRBV13 combines with J gene TRBJ2-2; TRBD1 matches 9 bases. Germline loops: CDR1 PRHDT, CDR2 FYEKMQ (reference sequence). This CDR3 comprises 17 residues. Trimming at V came to 5 bases and at J to 1 base, leaving 8 bases not matched to a gene. The CDR3 DNA sequence: TGTGCCAGCAGCGAAATAGGGGACAGGGAGAACACCGGGGAGCTGTTTTTT. Encoded protein: CASSEIGDRENTGELFF.

The chain combines TRBV27 with TRBJ1-1, with no clear D. The CDR3 runs 16 residues. Trimming took 7 bases from V and 0 from J, leaving 18 bases between them. From germline, CDR1 is MNHEY and CDR2 SMNVEV (reference sequence). CDR3 sequence (DNA): TGTGCCAGCACCACCAGGCCGGAAAACATGAACACTGAAGCTTTCTTT. Translating gives CASTTRPENMNTEAFF.

The chain has TRBV4-1 and TRBJ2-3, with 12 bases lining up with TRBD2. CDR1 is MGHRA and CDR2 is YSYEKL in the germline V gene. The CDR3 is made up of 15 amino acids. V lost 4 bases and J lost 5; bases outside the gene matches: 4. CDR3 region: CASSRLAGEGDTQYF. The CDR3 region has the DNA TGCGCCAGCAGCCGACTAGCGGGGGAAGGAGATACGCAGTATTTT.

The chain is built from TRBV10-1 and TRBJ2-7; 8 bases match TRBD1. CDR1 is WNHNN, CDR2 SYGVQD, per germline (reference sequence). Losses at the gene ends were 5 bases for V and 6 bases for J; bases not matched to a gene: 6. The CDR3 contains 13 residues. Written as DNA, the CDR3 is TGCGCCAGCAGTCCCTCGGGACAGGTCGAGCAGTACTTC. This gives the protein CASSPSGQVEQYF.

CDR3 region: CASLTGNEAFF. The CDR3 DNA reads TGTGCCAGCCTTACCGGGAATGAAGCTTTCTTT. The V gene is TRBV6-5, the J gene TRBJ1-1, with D uncertain. Germline-derived CDR1 and CDR2 are MNHEY and SVGAGI. This CDR3 is built from 11 residues. Trimming pared 8 bases from V and 7 bases from J, leaving 11 bases between.

This chain uses TRBV27 with TRBJ2-2; the D gene is possibly TRBD1 (6 bases). The CDR3 extends over 14 amino acids. In germline, CDR1 is MNHEY, CDR2 SMNVEV (reference sequence). The ends were cut back, 3 bases at V and 2 bases at J, with 7 bases in the middle. DNA of the CDR3: TGTGCCAGCAGTTTCAGGGGTAACACCGGGGAGCTGTTTTTT. Protein product: CASSFRGNTGELFF.

The chain couples TRBV9 to TRBJ1-1; D is unclear. The CDR3 is 14 amino acids. Trimming cost V 3 bases and J 4 bases, with 13 bases left between them. Germline V CDR1 and CDR2: SGDLS, YYNGEE. In nucleotides, the CDR3 is TGTGCCAGCAGCGAGGGCCGTCGCGCCACTGAAGCTTTCTTT. As protein: CASSEGRRATEAFF.

The rearrangement links TRBV7-6 to TRBJ2-3; TRBD2 aligns across 7 bases. Germline values: CDR1 SGHVS, CDR2 FNYEAQ. CDR3 length: 17 amino acids. Losses at the gene ends were 4 bases for V and 0 bases for J; bases not matched to a gene: 10. The DNA of the CDR3 is TGTGCCAGCAGCTCAAGGACTAGTGGGGGGAGCACAGATACGCAGTATTTT. Residues: CASSSRTSGGSTDTQYF.

The genes are TRBV9 and TRBJ2-3; tentatively, D is TRBD1 (6 bases). The CDR3 extends over 17 amino acids. Trimming removed 2 bases at V and 0 bases at J, with 16 bases between. Looked up from germline, CDR1 is SGDLS and CDR2 is YYNGEE. The chain's CDR3 is CASSVAGTGTSTDTQYF. For the CDR3, the DNA is TGTGCCAGCAGCGTGGCGGGTACAGGGACGAGCACAGATACGCAGTATTTT.

The chain recombines TRBV7-9 with TRBJ2-5; 7 bases fit TRBD2. The CDR3 consists of 14 residues. Germline CDR1 is SEHNR and CDR2 is FQNEAQ (reference sequence). The J segment lost 2 bases and the V segment lost 1 base, leaving 1 base of the junction unmatched. Here the CDR3 reads CASSLVLAQETQYF. The CDR3 nucleotides are TGTGCCAGCAGCTTAGTACTAGCGCAAGAGACCCAGTACTTC.

The chain is built from TRBV4-3 and TRBJ2-5; D possibly corresponds to TRBD2 (5 bases). CDR1 is LGHNA and CDR2 is YSLEER in the germline V gene. The V and J ends lost 1 base and 2 bases respectively, with 11 bases between them. This CDR3 is 15 amino acids long. The CDR3 DNA sequence: TGCGCCAGCAGCCAAGGGGAGACACTGCAAGAGACCCAGTACTTC. This codes for CASSQGETLQETQYF.

By proportion, this clone is medium-sized (0.01 to 0.1%). The V call is TRBV9, the J call TRBJ1-4; possibly TRBD1 for D (5 bases). Per germline, CDR1 SGDLS and CDR2 YYNGEE. The V end lost 5 bases, the J end lost 8 bases, and 16 bases lay between the germline ends. The CDR3 sequence is 14 residues long. In nucleotides, the CDR3 is TGTGCCAGCAGAGTTATGGCAGGGAACGAAAAACTGTTTTTT. Translation: CASRVMAGNEKLFF. Supplemented by reference TRBV9 and TRBJ1-4, the full variable domain reads DSGVTQTPKHLITATGQRVTLRCSPRSGDLSVYWYQQSLDQGLQFLIQYYNGEERAKGNILERFSAQQFPDLHSELNLSSLELGDSALYFCASRVMAGNEKLFFGSGTQLSVL.

V and J are TRBV6-6 and TRBJ1-6; possible D gene TRBD1, 5 bases. The CDR3 totals 11 residues. V lost 10 bases and J lost 12, with 13 bases in between. Looked up from germline, CDR1 is MNHNY and CDR2 is SVGAGI (reference sequence). In DNA form, the CDR3 reads TGTGCCACCGGCCGGGGGGAACCCCTCCACTTT. Amino acid sequence: CATGRGEPLHF.

In its sample, this clone was seen once. The gene calls are TRBV9 and TRBJ2-5, with D unclear. The CDR3 has 14 residues. The germline CDR1 and CDR2 sequences are SGDLS and YYNGEE. V shed 0 bases and J shed 2 bases, with 8 bases lying between them. CDR3 bases: TGTGCCAGCAGCGTAGGGGCAGTGCAAGAGACCCAGTACTTC. It translates to CASSVGAVQETQYF. The variable domain in full, completed from reference TRBV9 and TRBJ2-5, reads DSGVTQTPKHLITATGQRVTLRCSPRSGDLSVYWYQQSLDQGLQFLIQYYNGEERAKGNILERFSAQQFPDLHSELNLSSLELGDSALYFCASSVGAVQETQYFGPGTRLLVL.

This clone showed up just once. This rearrangement joins TRBV5-5 to TRBJ1-5; D is possibly TRBD1 (5 bases). The CDR3 sequence is 15 residues long. The V end lost 3 bases, the J end lost 2 bases, and 12 bases lay between the germline ends. Germline values: CDR1 SGHKS, CDR2 YYEKEE (reference sequence). CDR3 region: CASSWGGGGNQPQHF. In DNA form, the CDR3 reads TGTGCCAGCAGCTGGGGGGGAGGAGGCAATCAGCCCCAGCATTTT.

The chain uses TRBV7-3 and TRBJ2-2; TRBD2 matches 8 bases. V shed 5 bases, J shed 6 bases, and the junction held 11 bases outside the gene matches. There are 16 residues in the CDR3. Germline lookup yields CDR1 SGHTA and CDR2 FQGTGA. CDR3 nucleotides: TGTGCCAGCAGCGGACCCGGGACTAGTACCCCCGGGGAGCTGTTTTTT. It translates to CASSGPGTSTPGELFF.

The chain carries TRBV7-9 and TRBJ2-2; the D is unclear. The CDR3 spans 12 residues. The V end lost 4 bases, the J end lost 4 bases, and 4 bases lay between the germline ends. Germline CDR1 reads SEHNR; CDR2 reads FQNEAQ (reference sequence). CDR3 DNA: TGTGCCAGCAGCTACGGCACCGGGGAGCTGTTTTTT. Translated: CASSYGTGELFF.

This chain links TRBV7-9 with TRBJ1-2, with a possible D match to TRBD1 (6 bases). CDR1 and CDR2 (germline): SEHNR, FQNEAQ (reference sequence). Trimming took 1 base from V and 4 from J, leaving 13 bases between them. This CDR3 region has 15 residues. The CDR3: CASSLDSGQSYGYTF. CDR3 sequence (DNA): TGTGCCAGCAGCTTAGATTCCGGACAGAGCTATGGCTACACCTTC.

The rearrangement links TRBV19 to TRBJ1-1; D possibly corresponds to TRBD1 (5 bases). Trimming left V 6 bases short and J 6 bases short, with 14 bases between. The CDR3 covers 13 residues. CDR1 and CDR2 (germline): LNHDA, SQIVND (reference sequence). In DNA, the CDR3 is TGTGCCAGTAGCGATGTGCAGGGAGCTGAAGCTTTCTTT. Its translation is CASSDVQGAEAFF. Drawing the rest from reference TRBV19 and TRBJ1-1, the complete variable domain is DGGITQSPKYLFRKEGQNVTLSCEQNLNHDAMYWYRQDPGQGLRLIYYSQIVNDFQKGDIAEGYSVSREKKESFPLTVTSAQKNPTAFYLCASSDVQGAEAFFGQGTRLTVV.

The chain joins TRBV6-4 to TRBJ2-1; 11 nucleotides align to TRBD1. This CDR3 has 15 amino acids. CDR1 is MRHNA, CDR2 SNTAGT, per germline. Trimming removed 2 bases from V and 7 bases from J; junction bases left unmatched: 4. The CDR3 DNA sequence: TGTGCCAGCAGTGACCGAGGGACAGGGGGGAATGAGCAGTTCTTC. Translated, it gives CASSDRGTGGNEQFF.

As concerns this clone: In the same sample, other DNA sequences code for this CDR3. The V call is TRBV6-1, the J call TRBJ2-1, with 7 bases identical to TRBD1. Germline CDR1 is MNHNS and CDR2 is SASEGT. The trim removed 1 base at V and 6 bases at J, leaving 3 bases unmatched. CDR3 size: 14 residues. CDR3 DNA: TGTGCCAGCAGTGAAGTAGGGACAGTCAATGAGCAGTTCTTC. It yields the protein CASSEVGTVNEQFF.

V and J are TRBV7-2 and TRBJ1-2; perhaps TRBD1 as D (5 bases). Deletions cut 7 bases from V and 8 bases from J, with 14 bases between. The CDR3 runs to 12 residues. The germline gives CDR1 SGHTA, CDR2 FQGNSA. The CDR3 region is CASTPGRGGYTF. CDR3 nucleotide sequence: TGTGCCAGCACCCCTGGTCGGGGGGGCTACACCTTC.

The chain couples TRBV11-2 to TRBJ2-7, with TRBD2 as a possible D gene (5 bases). The CDR3 contains 14 residues. Germline CDR1 reads SGHAT; CDR2 reads FQNNGV. V gave up 5 bases and J gave up 2 bases, with 13 bases separating them. In DNA, the CDR3 is TGTGCCAGCAGCCCCGGCCCGGGAACCTACGAGCAGTACTTC. This encodes CASSPGPGTYEQYF.

The chain links TRBV9 to TRBJ2-1; TRBD2 matches 7 bases. CDR1 SGDLS and CDR2 YYNGEE come from the germline V gene. V lost 4 bases to trimming and J lost 2 bases; unmatched junction nucleotides: 6. The CDR3 loop spans 15 amino acids. CDR3 coding DNA: TGTGCCAGCAGCAAGAGCGGGGCCGCCTACAATGAGCAGTTCTTC. Protein: CASSKSGAAYNEQFF.

V and J are TRBV13 and TRBJ2-7, with no clear D. The CDR3 is 12 residues long. Germline assignment: CDR1 PRHDT and CDR2 FYEKMQ (reference sequence). V was trimmed by 0 bases and J by 4 bases, leaving 4 bases between them. CDR3 coding DNA: TGTGCCAGCAGCTTAGGCTTGTACGAGCAGTACTTC. It specifies CASSLGLYEQYF.